Shown below are 4 T cell receptor beta chains from a single sample sequenced in a study of T cell changes during pregnancy in multiple sclerosis. Profiling relied on immunoSEQ multiplex PCR, and the TCRdb table lists in-frame clones only, not all of them. The table records under 110,000 clones, approximately 90% of them present only once. The sample here was peripheral blood, taken after pregnancy. The receptors derive from a female donor with multiple sclerosis, enrolled in a pregnancy study.

A single count supports this clone. The chain is built from TRBV6-1 and TRBJ2-3; D gene unclear. The germline gives CDR1 MNHNS, CDR2 SASEGT. The V end lost 3 bases, the J end lost 6 bases, and 16 bases lay between the germline ends. CDR3 size: 15 residues. This CDR3 reads CASSEQVLFRDTQYF. The CDR3 DNA reads as TGTGCCAGCAGTGAGCAGGTTCTGTTTAGGGATACGCAGTATTTT.

The CDR3 sequence is CASSLGQNSNEKLFF. Here the CDR3 DNA reads TGCGCCAGCAGCTTGGGACAGAATTCTAATGAAAAACTGTTTTTT. The V call is TRBV5-1, the J call TRBJ1-4; tentatively, D is TRBD1 (5 bases). With 0 bases removed from V and 3 bases from J, the gap between germline ends came to 9 bases. Looked up from germline, CDR1 is SGHRS and CDR2 is YFSETQ. The CDR3 spans 15 residues.

This chain uses TRBV6-1 with TRBJ2-7; D might be TRBD1 (6 bases). The CDR3 sequence is 14 residues long. Trimming pared 1 base from V and 3 bases from J, leaving 10 bases between. The V gene's germline CDR1 is MNHNS and CDR2 SASEGT. The CDR3 DNA reads TGTGCCAGCAGTGAAGTCTACAGGGACTACGAGCAGTACTTC. Translating gives CASSEVYRDYEQYF.

The V gene is TRBV5-5, the J gene TRBJ2-3; D is unresolved. V shed 0 bases and J shed 0 bases, with 11 bases lying between them. This CDR3 comprises 16 residues. Germline V gives CDR1 SGHKS, CDR2 YYEKEE (reference sequence). CDR3 coding DNA: TGTGCCAGCAGCTTGGTAGTCGGGTCGAGCACAGATACGCAGTATTTT. This encodes CASSLVVGSSTDTQYF.